This entry lists 3 T cell receptor beta chains sequenced from one sample in a study of cytomegalovirus exposure and HLA in healthy donors. Both 60 Vbeta primers and 13 Jbeta primers went into the PCR. Assay: immunoSEQ multiplex PCR; the TCRdb copy retains only in-frame clones and omits some. The repertoire holds under 200,000 clones, 80% to 85% seen once, with around 0.93% in the top ten. Material for sequencing was PBMCs. The receptors were gathered from a young man in good health and CMV-seronegative.

The genes are TRBV7-2 and TRBJ2-7; 7 bases agree with TRBD2. CDR3 length equals 15 residues. Germline values: CDR1 SGHTA, CDR2 FQGNSA. V trimming: 5 bases; J trimming: 4 bases; junction bases outside the gene matches: 11. The CDR3: CASSPREGGPYEQYF. The CDR3 nucleotides read TGTGCCAGCAGCCCCAGGGAGGGAGGGCCTTACGAGCAGTACTTC.

This clone was recorded a few times. The chain carries TRBV18 and TRBJ1-4; 10 positions match TRBD1. With V trimmed by 3 bases and J by 7 bases, 2 bases remained unmatched. Germline-derived CDR1 and CDR2 are KGHSH and LQKENI. The CDR3 sequence is 14 residues long. CDR3 loop: CASSPGTGVEKLFF. CDR3 nucleotide sequence: TGTGCCAGCTCACCCGGGACAGGGGTTGAAAAACTGTTTTTT.

This clone occurred a few times. V usage is TRBV27 and J usage is TRBJ2-1; the match to TRBD1 covers 7 bases. Germline assignment: CDR1 MNHEY and CDR2 SMNVEV (reference sequence). V shed 4 bases, J shed 9 bases, and the junction held 12 bases outside the gene matches. CDR3 length: 15 amino acids. Here the CDR3 DNA reads TGTGCCAGCAGTTCGGACCGGGACAGAGGGAGTGAGCAGTTCTTC. It is translated as CASSSDRDRGSEQFF.